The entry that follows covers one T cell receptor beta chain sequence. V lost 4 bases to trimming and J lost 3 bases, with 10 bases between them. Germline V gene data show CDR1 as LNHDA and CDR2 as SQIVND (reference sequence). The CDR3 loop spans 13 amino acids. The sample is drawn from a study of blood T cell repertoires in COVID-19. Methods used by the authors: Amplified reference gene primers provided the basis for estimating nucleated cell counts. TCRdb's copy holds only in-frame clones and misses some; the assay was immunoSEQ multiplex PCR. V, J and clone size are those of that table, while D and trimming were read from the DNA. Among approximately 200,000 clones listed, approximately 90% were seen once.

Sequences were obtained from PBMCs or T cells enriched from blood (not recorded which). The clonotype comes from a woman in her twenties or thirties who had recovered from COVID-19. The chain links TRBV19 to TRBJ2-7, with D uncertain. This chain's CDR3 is CASSNRHDYEQYF. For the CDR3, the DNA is TGTGCCAGTAGTAACCGACATGACTACGAGCAGTACTTC.